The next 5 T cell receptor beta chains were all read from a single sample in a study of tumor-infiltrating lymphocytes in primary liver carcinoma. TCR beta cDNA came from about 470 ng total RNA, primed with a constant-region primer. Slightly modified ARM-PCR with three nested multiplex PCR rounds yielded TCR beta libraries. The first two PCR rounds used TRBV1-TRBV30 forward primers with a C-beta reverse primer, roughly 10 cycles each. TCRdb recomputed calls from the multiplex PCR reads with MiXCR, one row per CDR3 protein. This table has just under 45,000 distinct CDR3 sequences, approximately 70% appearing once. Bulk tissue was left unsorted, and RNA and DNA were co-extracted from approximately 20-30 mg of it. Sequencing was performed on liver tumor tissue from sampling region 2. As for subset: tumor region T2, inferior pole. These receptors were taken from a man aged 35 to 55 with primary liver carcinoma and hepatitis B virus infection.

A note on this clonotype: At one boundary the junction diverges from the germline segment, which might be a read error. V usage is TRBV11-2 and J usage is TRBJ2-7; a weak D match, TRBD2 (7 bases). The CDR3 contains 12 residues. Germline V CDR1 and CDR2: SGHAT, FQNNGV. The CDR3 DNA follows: TGTGCCAGCGGTCCGGGGGGCTACGAACAGTACTTC. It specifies CASGPGGYEQYF. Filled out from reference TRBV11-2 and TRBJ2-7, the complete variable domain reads EAGVAQSPRYKIIEKRQSVAFWCNPISGHATLYWYQQILGQGPKLLIQFQNNGVVDDSQLPKDRFSAERLKGVDSTLKIQPAKLEDSAVYLCASGPGGYEQYFGPGTRLTVT.

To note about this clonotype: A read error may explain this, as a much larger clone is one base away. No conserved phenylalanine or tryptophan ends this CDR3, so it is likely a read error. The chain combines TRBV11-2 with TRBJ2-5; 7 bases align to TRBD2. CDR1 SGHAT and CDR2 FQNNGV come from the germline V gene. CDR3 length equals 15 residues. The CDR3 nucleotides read TGTGCCGGCAGCTTGGGACGGACTAGCCAAGAGACCCAGTACCTC. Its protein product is CAGSLGRTSQETQYL.

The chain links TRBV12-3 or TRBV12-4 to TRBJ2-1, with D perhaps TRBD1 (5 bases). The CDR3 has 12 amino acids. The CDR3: CSSTLGVNEQFF. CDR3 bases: TGTAGTAGCACCCTAGGGGTCAATGAGCAGTTCTTC.

The CDR3 sequence is CASRLVGTGSYEQYF. In DNA form, the CDR3 reads TGTGCCAGCAGACTGGTGGGGACTGGGTCCTACGAGCAGTACTTC. The V and J genes are TRBV6-5 and TRBJ2-7; tentative D call: TRBD2 (6 bases). This CDR3 has 15 residues. V lost 6 bases and J lost 1, with 16 bases in between. Looked up from germline, CDR1 is MNHEY and CDR2 is SVGAGI.

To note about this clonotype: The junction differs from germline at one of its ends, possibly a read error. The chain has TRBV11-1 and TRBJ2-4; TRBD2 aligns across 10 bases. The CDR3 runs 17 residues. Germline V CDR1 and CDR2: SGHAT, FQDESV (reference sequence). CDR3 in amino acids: CTSSFHGTSETKNIQYF. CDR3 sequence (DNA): TGTACCAGCAGCTTTCACGGGACTAGCGAGACCAAAAACATTCAGTATTTC.